This T cell receptor beta chain was recovered during a study of CD8 T cells in Susac syndrome. Across the study: Patients with Susac syndrome were therapy-naive, treated with corticosteroids, or treated with intravenous immunoglobulin alone when blood was collected. Broader study findings: By the study's own acknowledgment, its TCR sequencing and HLA analysis included relatively few individuals.

Details on this clonotype: Its antigen remains unidentified.

The CDR3 is 15 residues long. V was pared by 0 bases and J by 0 bases, with 9 bases between. CDR1 is MNHEY, CDR2 SVGAGI, per germline. Random hexamers served to reverse transcribe roughly 0.5 to 1 ug RNA. TCRdb re-called the immunoSEQ multiplex PCR reads through MiXCR, storing one row per CDR3 protein. The sample has roughly 150,000 distinct CDR3 sequences, 95% seen once. The chain combines TRBV6-5 with TRBJ2-7; possibly TRBD1 for D (5 bases). Sequenced: CD8+ T cells from PBMCs. This clonotype was sampled from a human donor with Susac syndrome. The CDR3, as DNA: TGTGCCAGCAGTTACTCGGGGCCTCCCTCCTACGAGCAGTACTTC. This translates into CASSYSGPPSYEQYF.